The present TCR beta chain was sequenced within a study of blood T cell repertoires in COVID-19. Study background: T cells, B-cell-depleted T cells, or PBMCs supplied cDNA or gDNA.

This CDR3 has 12 amino acids. With 6 bases removed from V and 4 bases from J, the gap between germline ends came to 9 bases. CDR1 is MNHEY, CDR2 SVGEGT, per germline. Repertoires were generated with immunoSEQ multiplex PCR, while TCRdb's copy carries only in-frame clones and drops some. In the table there are fewer than 300,000 clones, more than 70% of which are singletons. This clone appeared a few times. The sample consisted of peripheral blood. The chain recombines TRBV6-2 or TRBV6-3 with TRBJ1-2; D is ambiguous. This TCR derives from a woman younger than 35 with acute or convalescent COVID-19. CDR3 nucleotide sequence: TGTGCCAGCAGCCCTAACAGCTATGGCTACACCTTC. This encodes CASSPNSYGYTF.